The entry below gives a single T cell receptor (beta chain) sequence along with its context. The V gene's germline CDR1 is LNHNV and CDR2 YYDKDF (reference sequence). The CDR3 is 15 amino acids. V lost 3 bases and J 3 bases, leaving 14 bases between the germline ends. This record comes from a study of blood T cell repertoires in COVID-19. Sequencing was performed with immunoSEQ multiplex PCR; in TCRdb, only in-frame clones are kept and a portion is missing. This table holds over 150,000 clones, around 86% found once. Sequencing was carried out using peripheral blood. This sequence originates from a man in his fifties or sixties with active or convalescent COVID-19. The rearrangement uses TRBV15 and TRBJ2-5; D is undetermined. CDR3: CATSSLASQEETQYF. DNA of the CDR3: TGTGCCACCAGCAGTCTCGCAAGCCAAGAAGAGACCCAGTACTTC.